Presented here are 21 T cell receptor beta chains from one specimen sequenced in a study of blood T cell repertoires in COVID-19. Profiling relied on immunoSEQ multiplex PCR, and the TCRdb table lists in-frame clones only, not all of them. Of 200,000 to 250,000 clones in the sample, 86% were seen once. The source material was peripheral blood. The receptors were sampled from a woman in her forties or fifties with COVID-19, enrolled during active disease.

The rearrangement uses TRBV7-2 and TRBJ1-4, with a weak D call TRBD1 (5 bases). Germline CDR1 reads SGHTA; CDR2 reads FQGNSA. V was pared by 5 bases and J by 8 bases, with 21 bases between. The CDR3 length is 16 residues. CDR3 sequence reads: CASSPRDGQLKEKLFF. The CDR3 nucleotides are TGTGCCAGCAGCCCGCGGGACGGACAATTGAAGGAAAAACTGTTTTTT.

This clone showed up just once. The chain uses TRBV19 and TRBJ2-1; 7 bases align to TRBD1. Unmatched junction bases numbered 12, after V lost 3 bases and J lost 7 bases. Germline V gene data show CDR1 as LNHDA and CDR2 as SQIVND (reference sequence). The CDR3 has 16 amino acids. CDR3 DNA sequence: TGTGCCAGTAGTATCCGGACAGGCGCGCTTCGTAATGAGCAGTTCTTC. Residues: CASSIRTGALRNEQFF.

The V gene is TRBV5-4, the J gene TRBJ1-1; tentatively, D is TRBD1 (5 bases). Looked up from germline, CDR1 is SGHNT and CDR2 is YYREEE (reference sequence). The CDR3 spans 12 residues. V lost 0 bases, J lost 11 bases, and 11 bases lay in between. Here the CDR3 reads CASSLDKGRAFF. The DNA for the CDR3 is TGTGCCAGCAGCTTGGATAAGGGGCGGGCTTTCTTT. Full variable domain (remainder filled in from reference TRBV5-4 and TRBJ1-1): ETGVTQSPTHLIKTRGQQVTLRCSSQSGHNTVSWYQQALGQGPQFIFQYYREEENGRGNFPPRFSGLQFPNYSSELNVNALELDDSALYLCASSLDKGRAFFGQGTRLTVV.

V is TRBV30 and J is TRBJ1-1; D gene uncertain. The CDR3 extends over 13 amino acids. The germline CDR1 and CDR2 sequences are GTSNPN and SVGIG (reference sequence). The V and J ends lost 7 bases and 0 bases respectively, with 12 bases between them. CDR3 sequence (DNA): TGTGCCTCCTCTAGATTCATGAACACTGAAGCTTTCTTT. This gives the protein CASSRFMNTEAFF. The whole variable domain, remainder taken from reference TRBV30 and TRBJ1-1, is SQTIHQWPATLVQPVGSPLSLECTVEGTSNPNLYWYRQAAGRGLQLLFYSVGIGQISSEVPQNLSASRPQDRQFILSSKKLLLSDSGFYLCASSRFMNTEAFFGQGTRLTVV.

This clone was observed once. J is TRBJ2-1 and V is TRBV7-6, with 9 bases matching TRBD2. The length of the CDR3 is 16 residues. The ends lost 5 bases at V and 5 bases at J; junction bases unmatched: 10. The germline V gene encodes CDR1 SGHVS and CDR2 FNYEAQ. This chain's CDR3 is CASSARGGALNNEQFF. DNA for the CDR3: TGTGCCAGCAGCGCGCGCGGGGGGGCTCTCAACAATGAGCAGTTCTTC.

The CDR3 region is CASNTGLAGGNTGELFF. As DNA, the CDR3 is TGTGCCAGTAATACGGGACTAGCGGGGGGAAACACCGGGGAGCTGTTTTTT. The genes are TRBV19 and TRBJ2-2, with 15 bases fitting TRBD2. The length of the CDR3 is 17 residues. The ends lost 7 bases at V and 2 bases at J; junction bases unmatched: 5. The germline gives CDR1 LNHDA, CDR2 SQIVND (reference sequence).

The rearrangement uses TRBV29-1 and TRBJ2-3; unclear D gene. CDR1 SQVTM and CDR2 ANQGSEA come from the germline V gene. Trimming removed 1 base from V and 3 bases from J, with 5 bases in between. CDR3 size: 12 residues. The CDR3, as DNA: TGCAGCGTTGAAGTCAGTACAGATACGCAGTATTTT. Translating it yields CSVEVSTDTQYF.

The chain joins TRBV12-3 or TRBV12-4 to TRBJ1-1, with D possibly matching TRBD1 (6 bases). The CDR3 is 13 amino acids. The V end lost 0 bases, the J end lost 8 bases, and 10 bases lay between the germline ends. CDR3 residues: CASSLAEGVEAFF. CDR3 DNA sequence: TGTGCCAGCAGTTTAGCCGAGGGGGTAGAAGCTTTCTTT.

V usage is TRBV7-2 and J usage is TRBJ1-3; D might be TRBD1 (5 bases). CDR3 size: 14 residues. CDR1 is SGHTA and CDR2 is FQGNSA in the germline V gene. The V gene lost 5 bases and the J gene lost 5 bases, with 13 bases spanning the gap. The CDR3 loop reads CASSPDSGRNTIYF. DNA for the CDR3: TGTGCCAGCAGCCCCGACAGTGGTAGAAACACCATATATTTT.

CDR3 in amino acids: CASSSQGARSNQPQHF. CDR3 DNA: TGTGCCAGTAGCTCACAGGGGGCGAGGTCTAATCAGCCCCAGCATTTT. V and J are TRBV19 and TRBJ1-5, with 9 positions matching TRBD1. Per the germline V gene, CDR1 is LNHDA and CDR2 is SQIVND (reference sequence). The CDR3 extends over 16 amino acids. V dropped 6 bases and J dropped 4; count of bases not matched to a gene: 10.

The rearrangement joins TRBV3-1 (or the pseudogene TRBV3-2) to TRBJ1-6, with 9 bases aligning to TRBD1. V was clipped by 3 bases and J by 8 bases; unmatched bases: 14. The CDR3 is made up of 18 amino acids. Germline V lookup: CDR1 LGHDT, CDR2 YNNKEL (reference sequence). DNA of the CDR3: TGTGCCAGCAGCCACCCGGGACAGGGTTTAGTTGGGGATTCACCCCTCCACTTT. It specifies CASSHPGQGLVGDSPLHF.

The CDR3 sequence: CASRGYYTEAFF. The CDR3 nucleotides are TGTGCCAGTCGGGGTTATTACACTGAAGCTTTCTTT. The V gene is TRBV19, the J gene TRBJ1-1; D gene ambiguous. This CDR3 region has 12 residues. Germline CDR1 and CDR2: LNHDA and SQIVND (reference sequence). V shed 8 bases and J shed 3 bases, with 10 bases lying between them.

The chain has TRBV5-6 and TRBJ2-7; D possibly corresponds to TRBD2 (6 bases). The V end was cut by 6 bases, the J end by 7 bases, with 20 bases between. This CDR3 contains 14 residues. Germline V gene data show CDR1 as SGHDT and CDR2 as YYEEEE. For the CDR3, the DNA is TGTGCCAGCAAGCCTACCGGGGAAGGGAGGGAGCAGTACGTC. Amino acids: CASKPTGEGREQYV.

This chain connects TRBV6-1 to TRBJ1-6, with 9 bases lining up with TRBD1. CDR1 MNHNS and CDR2 SASEGT come from the germline V gene. The CDR3 totals 14 residues. V was clipped by 3 bases and J by 11 bases; unmatched bases: 5. CDR3 protein: CASSEGTGRTPLHF. The CDR3 DNA follows: TGTGCCAGCAGTGAGGGGACAGGGCGGACACCCCTCCACTTT.

The chain has TRBV5-1 and TRBJ2-3; a possible D gene is TRBD1 (5 bases). Germline CDR1 is SGHRS and CDR2 is YFSETQ. Deletions cut 0 bases from V and 6 bases from J, with 11 bases between. This CDR3 spans 14 amino acids. As DNA, the CDR3 is TGCGCCAGCAGCTTGGAGGGCAGGGCCGATACGCAGTATTTT. Its translation is CASSLEGRADTQYF.

The chain combines TRBV19 with TRBJ1-5, with D maybe TRBD1 (5 bases). Trimming cost V 5 bases and J 0 bases, with 17 bases left between them. The CDR3 spans 17 residues. Germline CDR1 reads LNHDA; CDR2 reads SQIVND (reference sequence). CDR3 coding DNA: TGTGCCAGTAGTTTTACGCTTCGACAGCATAGCAATCAGCCCCAGCATTTT. As protein: CASSFTLRQHSNQPQHF.

The chain joins TRBV18 to TRBJ1-2, with D uncertain. V was clipped by 3 bases and J by 2 bases, with 16 bases between them. Germline V gene lookup returns CDR1 KGHSH and CDR2 LQKENI. The CDR3 has 16 residues. CDR3: CASSPAAETPNYGYTF. The DNA for the CDR3 is TGTGCCAGCTCACCTGCCGCCGAGACTCCGAACTATGGCTACACCTTC. Full variable domain (missing parts from reference TRBV18 and TRBJ1-2): NAGVMQNPRHLVRRRGQEARLRCSPMKGHSHVYWYRQLPEEGLKFMVYLQKENIIDESGMPKERFSAEFPKEGPSILRIQQVVRGDSAAYFCASSPAAETPNYGYTFGSGTRLTVV.

In DNA, the CDR3 is TGTGCCAGCAGCCGGGGAGGTGGGATCTTAGACATTCAGTACTTC. Protein product: CASSRGGGILDIQYF. The chain joins TRBV5-5 to TRBJ2-4; D may be TRBD2 (6 bases). V dropped 4 bases and J dropped 8 bases, with 19 bases sitting between them. CDR1 and CDR2 (germline): SGHKS, YYEKEE (reference sequence). The CDR3 is made up of 15 amino acids.

V and J are TRBV5-4 and TRBJ2-1; TRBD1 aligns across 9 bases. This CDR3 has 16 residues. Germline CDR1 and CDR2: SGHNT and YYREEE (reference sequence). V lost 3 bases and J lost 7; bases outside the gene matches: 11. The CDR3, as DNA: TGTGCCAGCAGCTCCCCCGGGACAGGGATTTTTAATGAGCAGTTCTTC. Amino acids: CASSSPGTGIFNEQFF.

The genes are TRBV19 and TRBJ1-2; D might be TRBD1 (6 bases). Germline-derived CDR1 and CDR2 are LNHDA and SQIVND (reference sequence). The CDR3 has 13 amino acids. Trimming pared 6 bases from V and 1 base from J, leaving 9 bases between. CDR3: CASSPQGNYGYTF. CDR3 in DNA: TGTGCCAGTAGCCCACAGGGTAACTATGGCTACACCTTC.

The V and J genes are TRBV2 and TRBJ1-4, with D perhaps TRBD1 (6 bases). Trimming stripped 5 bases from V and 7 bases from J, with 14 bases between. Germline V gene data show CDR1 as SNHLY and CDR2 as FYNNEI. CDR3 length: 14 residues. The chain's CDR3 is CASSLGGAREKLFF. The DNA of the CDR3 is TGTGCCAGCAGTTTGGGGGGGGCTCGTGAAAAACTGTTTTTT.